These T cell receptor beta chains were read from a single sample in a study of human T cells and chemical hapten exposure. MiXCR, run by TCRdb on the RACE reads, gives a single entry per CDR3 protein. The repertoire holds around 45,000 distinct CDR3 sequences, 3.5% to 4.5% seen once, with less than 6% in the top ten. The specimen sequenced was whole blood. Receptors originate from a human donor in good health. Some clones in this sample may be carry-over from other donors' samples. CDR3s leave out the opening cysteine and the closing phenylalanine or tryptophan. Each record gives: CDR3 length, V gene, J gene, CDR3 protein.

>9|TRBV20-1|TRBJ2-7
SARGVYEQY
>13|TRBV20-1|TRBJ1-1
SGVQGANVGTEAF
>14|TRBV6-6|TRBJ2-5
ASSYGIALLEETQY
>11|TRBV12-3/TRBV12-4|TRBJ1-5
ASSLYPGQPQH
>13|TRBV7-6|TRBJ2-4
ASSAGQGPKNIQY
>11|TRBV7-2|TRBJ1-1
ASSLARGTEAF
>11|TRBV9|TRBJ1-5
ASSPLAGQPQH
>14|TRBV11-1|TRBJ2-2
ASSPPGQGASGELF
>9|TRBV29-1|TRBJ1-1
SVVRGTEAF
>14|TRBV20-1|TRBJ1-1
SARQGVGQGDTEAF
>11|TRBV28|TRBJ2-4
ASSPGPGDIQY
>12|TRBV9|TRBJ1-3
ASSGTGIGNTIY
>14|TRBV7-9|TRBJ1-3
ASSLIDRFSGNTIY